The next 15 T cell receptor beta chains were all read from a single sample in a study of cytomegalovirus exposure and HLA in healthy donors (dated by TCRdb to about 2017). The protocol used for the library was the immunoSEQ multiplex PCR assay. The multiplex PCR relied on a mix of 60 forward primers for TCR Vbeta segments and 13 reverse primers for TCR Jbeta segments. Drawn from immuneACCESS, this table holds only the in-frame rearrangements with V and J called that TCRdb kept. Clones are partly lost; checked studies trace under half to an unresolved V gene and leave the rest unexplained. The table for this sample lists some 120,000 clones. Of the sample, 2.5% to 3% falls within the top ten clones. The sample was PBMCs. The receptors here all came from a man in his thirties or forties in good health and CMV-seronegative.

The chain links TRBV7-2 to TRBJ2-7; 10 nucleotides match TRBD2. There are 13 residues in the CDR3. Trimming took 6 bases from V and 3 from J; bases not matched to a gene: 2. Germline V CDR1 and CDR2: SGHTA, FQGNSA. In DNA, the CDR3 is TGTGCCAGCAGACTAGCGGGAAACTACGAGCAGTACTTC. Translation: CASRLAGNYEQYF.

The V gene is TRBV5-6, the J gene TRBJ2-7; 12 bases line up with TRBD2. Germline V gene sequence: CDR1 SGHDT, CDR2 YYEEEE. The J segment lost 4 bases and the V segment lost 2 bases, leaving 7 bases of the junction unmatched. The CDR3 totals 16 residues. The CDR3 DNA sequence: TGTGCCAGCAGCTTTCCCGGACTAGCGGGAATGTACGAGCAGTACTTC. Its protein product is CASSFPGLAGMYEQYF.

The rearrangement uses TRBV2 and TRBJ2-7; D remains unclear. Germline lookup yields CDR1 SNHLY and CDR2 FYNNEI. V lost 6 bases to trimming and J lost 2 bases, with 11 bases between them. The CDR3 totals 13 residues. CDR3 protein: CASSAYQAYEQYF. In DNA form, the CDR3 reads TGTGCCAGCAGCGCTTACCAGGCCTACGAGCAGTACTTC.

The rearrangement links TRBV5-6 to TRBJ2-7; the match to TRBD2 covers 14 bases. V lost 4 bases to trimming and J lost 4 bases; unmatched junction nucleotides: 16. The CDR3 spans 19 residues. Per germline, CDR1 SGHDT and CDR2 YYEEEE. The CDR3 here is CASSPRTSGRLGAWYEQYF. The CDR3 nucleotides read TGTGCCAGCAGCCCAAGGACTAGCGGGAGGCTGGGGGCATGGTACGAGCAGTACTTC.

The genes are TRBV7-3 and TRBJ2-1; 8 positions agree with TRBD1. CDR3 length: 15 amino acids. The germline V gene has CDR1 SGHTA and CDR2 FQGTGA. The junction had 5 bases not matched to a gene; V was cut back by 5 bases and J by 2 bases. The CDR3 here is CASSPDRGTYNEQFF. The CDR3 region has the DNA TGTGCCAGCAGCCCTGACAGGGGAACCTACAATGAGCAGTTCTTC.

The chain is built from TRBV6-5 and TRBJ1-5; 7 nucleotides align to TRBD1. J lost 9 bases, V lost 7 bases, and 9 bases had no gene match. This CDR3 comprises 13 residues. Germline V lookup: CDR1 MNHEY, CDR2 SVGAGI. CDR3 in amino acids: CASKTGEWGPQHF. The CDR3 nucleotides read TGTGCCAGCAAAACAGGGGAATGGGGGCCCCAGCATTTT.

The chain combines TRBV29-1 with TRBJ2-1, with a weak D call TRBD1 (7 bases). The germline V and J ends were trimmed by 6 bases and 4 bases, with 16 bases remaining between them. The CDR3 is made up of 14 amino acids. Germline lookup yields CDR1 SQVTM and CDR2 ANQGSEA. The CDR3 sequence is CSVANRGGYNEQFF. The CDR3 region has the DNA TGCAGCGTGGCGAACAGGGGAGGATACAATGAGCAGTTCTTC.

The chain couples TRBV10-2 to TRBJ2-1; D is unresolved. The V gene lost 0 bases and the J gene lost 3 bases, with 6 bases spanning the gap. The CDR3 contains 14 residues. CDR1 WSHSY and CDR2 SAAADI come from the germline V gene. The CDR3: CASSESEDYNEQFF. The CDR3 nucleotides are TGCGCCAGCAGTGAGTCTGAGGACTACAATGAGCAGTTCTTC.

The chain recombines TRBV6-1 with TRBJ1-1; the D is unclear. The V and J ends lost 6 bases and 0 bases respectively, with 11 bases between them. CDR3 size: 14 residues. CDR1 MNHNS and CDR2 SASEGT come from the germline V gene. CDR3 nucleotides: TGTGCCAGCAGCGCAAACAGATTGAACACTGAAGCTTTCTTT. Its translation is CASSANRLNTEAFF.

The rearrangement joins TRBV6-1 to TRBJ1-1; D not resolved. The CDR3 contains 13 residues. V was clipped by 5 bases and J by 4 bases, with 11 bases between them. CDR1 MNHNS and CDR2 SASEGT come from the germline V gene. The CDR3 spells CASSTKTTTEAFF. CDR3 nucleotides: TGTGCCAGCAGTACCAAAACTACCACTGAAGCTTTCTTT.

The gene calls are TRBV6-5 and TRBJ2-7; D perhaps matches TRBD1 (5 bases). The CDR3 consists of 15 residues. The germline CDR1 and CDR2 sequences are MNHEY and SVGAGI. Trimming pared 6 bases from V and 2 bases from J, leaving 17 bases between. This chain's CDR3 is CASRPGQGLTYEQYF. DNA of the CDR3: TGTGCCAGCAGACCCGGGCAGGGTCTTACCTACGAGCAGTACTTC.

The chain recombines TRBV6-1 with TRBJ1-5, with TRBD1 matching over 8 bases. The V gene end was trimmed by 11 bases and the J gene end by 4 bases; junction bases not matched to a gene: 7. The germline V gene has CDR1 MNHNS and CDR2 SASEGT. The CDR3 consists of 13 residues. CDR3 region: CAGQGTGNQPQHF. CDR3 nucleotides: TGTGCCGGGCAGGGGACAGGTAATCAGCCCCAGCATTTT.

This rearrangement joins TRBV4-3 to TRBJ1-1; possible D gene TRBD1, 6 bases. V lost 0 bases, J lost 5 bases, and 13 bases lay in between. The length of the CDR3 is 15 residues. Per germline, CDR1 LGHNA and CDR2 YSLEER. The CDR3 loop is CASSQDGPGETEAFF. The DNA for the CDR3 is TGCGCCAGCAGCCAAGACGGGCCAGGGGAGACTGAAGCTTTCTTT.

This chain uses TRBV7-8 with TRBJ2-4; 7 positions agree with TRBD1. V lost 8 bases, J lost 12 bases, and 16 bases stayed unmatched. CDR3 length: 14 amino acids. Germline V gives CDR1 SGHVS, CDR2 FQNEAQ. This CDR3 reads CASGRAGGETPQYF. The CDR3 DNA reads TGTGCCAGCGGACGGGCAGGGGGAGAAACACCTCAGTACTTC.

The chain uses TRBV6-5 and TRBJ2-1; weak D call: TRBD1 (5 bases). Trimming took 0 bases from V and 3 from J, leaving 12 bases between them. This CDR3 spans 16 amino acids. CDR1 is MNHEY and CDR2 is SVGAGI in the germline V gene. CDR3 region: CASSYSKVRGYNEQFF. Here the CDR3 DNA reads TGTGCCAGCAGTTACTCGAAGGTTAGGGGCTACAATGAGCAGTTCTTC.